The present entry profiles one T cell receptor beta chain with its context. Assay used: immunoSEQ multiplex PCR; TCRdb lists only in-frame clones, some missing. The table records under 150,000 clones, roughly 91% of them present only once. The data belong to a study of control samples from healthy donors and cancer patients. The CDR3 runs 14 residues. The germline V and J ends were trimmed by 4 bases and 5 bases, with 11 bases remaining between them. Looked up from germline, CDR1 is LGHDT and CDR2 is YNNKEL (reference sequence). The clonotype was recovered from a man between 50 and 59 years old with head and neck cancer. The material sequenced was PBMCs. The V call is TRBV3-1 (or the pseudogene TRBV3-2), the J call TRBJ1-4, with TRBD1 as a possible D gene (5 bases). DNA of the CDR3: TGTGCCAGCAGCCGAGAACAGGCGAATGAAAAACTGTTTTTT. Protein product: CASSREQANEKLFF.